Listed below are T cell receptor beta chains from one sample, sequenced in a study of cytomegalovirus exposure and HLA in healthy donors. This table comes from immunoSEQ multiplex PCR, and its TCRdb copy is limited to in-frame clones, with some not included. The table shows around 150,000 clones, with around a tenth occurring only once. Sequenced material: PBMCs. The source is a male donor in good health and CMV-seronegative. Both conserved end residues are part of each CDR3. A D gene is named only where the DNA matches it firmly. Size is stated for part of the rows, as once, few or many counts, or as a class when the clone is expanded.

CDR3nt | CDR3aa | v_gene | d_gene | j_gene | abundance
TGTGCCAGCAGGGGACAGGGTAACTCCTACGAGCAGTACTTC | CASRGQGNSYEQYF | TRBV28 | TRBD1 | TRBJ2-7 | -
TGTGCCAGCAGTTTTCATTCCGGGAACTATGGCTACACCTTC | CASSFHSGNYGYTF | TRBV28 | - | TRBJ1-2 | few
TGTGCCAGCAGTTCCCCCTCTAGGTCTGGGGCCAACGTCCTGACTTTC | CASSSPSRSGANVLTF | TRBV28 | - | TRBJ2-6 | -
TGTGCCAGCAGAGAAACAGGGCAGCCCCAGCATTTT | CASRETGQPQHF | TRBV28 | - | TRBJ1-5 | -
TGTGCCAGCAGCTTAATGGAGAGTACTGAAGCTTTCTTT | CASSLMESTEAFF | TRBV11-3 | - | TRBJ1-1 | -
TGCGCCAGCAGCTTGGAGGGGAGGAAAACTGAAGCTTTCTTT | CASSLEGRKTEAFF | TRBV5-1 | - | TRBJ1-1 | few
TGCGCCAGCAGCGTGGGACAGGGAGGCACTGAAGCTTTCTTT | CASSVGQGGTEAFF | TRBV5-1 | TRBD1 | TRBJ1-1 | few
TGTGCCAGCAGGAAGTTGGGGGGCACTGAAGCTTTCTTT | CASRKLGGTEAFF | TRBV7-2 | - | TRBJ1-1 | -
TGTGCCAGCAGCTTAGGGTCGGGAGACTCTGAGCAGTTCTTC | CASSLGSGDSEQFF | TRBV5-6 | - | TRBJ2-1 | few
TGTGCCAGCAGCTTAGCGCCCGTACAGGGATACGAGCAGTACTTC | CASSLAPVQGYEQYF | TRBV7-9 | - | TRBJ2-7 | -
TGTGCCAGCAGACCCGGACACTTCGGCGGTCAGCCCCAGCATTTT | CASRPGHFGGQPQHF | TRBV6-5 | - | TRBJ1-5 | -
TGTGCCAGCATACGAGGGAACCAACAAGAGACCCAGTACTTC | CASIRGNQQETQYF | TRBV6-1 | - | TRBJ2-5 | -
TGTGCCAGCAGTGGGTCCATTACAGGGGGCCGTAGGGGGGACTATGGCTACACCTTC | CASSGSITGGRRGDYGYTF | TRBV2 | TRBD1 | TRBJ1-2 | -
TGCGCCAGCAGCTTGAGTGACAGAATTGAAGCTTTCTTT | CASSLSDRIEAFF | TRBV5-1 | - | TRBJ1-1 | -
TGTGCCAGCAGCGGGATAGGGAGGGCCTCTTCTTACGAGCAGTACTTC | CASSGIGRASSYEQYF | TRBV5-6 | TRBD2 | TRBJ2-7 | few
TGCGCCAGCAGTCGAGGGACAGGGCAATACAATGAGCAGTTCTTC | CASSRGTGQYNEQFF | TRBV10-1 | TRBD1 | TRBJ2-1 | -
TGTGCCAGCAGTTACTCGAGCTTCACCGGGGAGCTGTTTTTT | CASSYSSFTGELFF | TRBV6-6 | - | TRBJ2-2 | few